The clone carrying this T cell receptor beta chain has only a few counts. The antigen remains unidentified. The entry originates in a study of OX40 agonist ivuxolimab in advanced cancers. Study-level information: Patients receiving dose escalation had hepatocellular carcinoma, melanoma, renal cell or head and neck cancer. Partial responses were observed in three patients, of whom one had hepatocellular carcinoma and two had cutaneous melanoma.

Study outcomes and limitations: In the 0.1 to 3.0 mg/kg range, CD4+ and CD8+ blood T cells had expanded clonally by week 6.

The table came from immunoSEQ multiplex PCR; TCRdb's copy has only in-frame clones and leaves some out. Counted here are around 10,000 clones, 60% to 85% occurring once; the ten biggest clones make up about 20%. With 3 bases removed from V and 3 bases from J, the gap between germline ends came to 3 bases. The CDR3 is 12 amino acids. CDR1 is WSHSY and CDR2 is SAAADI in the germline V gene. This sequence joins TRBV10-2 and TRBJ1-5; D unclear. This sequence was found in an adult with an advanced solid tumor such as melanoma, head and neck, liver or kidney cancer. Sequences were derived from CD4+ or CD8+ T cells sorted from blood, sampled in a trial of the OX40 agonist ivuxolimab. The CDR3 DNA reads as TGCGCCAGCAGTGACCCCAATCAGCCCCAGCATTTT. Protein product: CASSDPNQPQHF.